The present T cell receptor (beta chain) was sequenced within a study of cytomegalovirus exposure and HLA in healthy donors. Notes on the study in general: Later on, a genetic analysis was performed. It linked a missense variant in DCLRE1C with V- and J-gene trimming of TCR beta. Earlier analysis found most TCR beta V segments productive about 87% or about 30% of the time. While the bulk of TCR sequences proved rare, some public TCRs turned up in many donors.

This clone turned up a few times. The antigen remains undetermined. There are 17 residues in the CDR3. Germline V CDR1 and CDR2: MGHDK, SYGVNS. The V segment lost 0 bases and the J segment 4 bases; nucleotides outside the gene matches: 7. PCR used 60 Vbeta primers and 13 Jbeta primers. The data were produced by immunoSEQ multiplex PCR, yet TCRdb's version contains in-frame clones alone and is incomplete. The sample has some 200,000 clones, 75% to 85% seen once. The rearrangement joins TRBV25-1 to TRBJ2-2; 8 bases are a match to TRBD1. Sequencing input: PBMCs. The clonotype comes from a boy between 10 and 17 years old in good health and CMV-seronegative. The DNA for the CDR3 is TGTGCCAGCAGTGAATATCAGCAGGGGGCGGGCACCGGGGAGCTGTTTTTT. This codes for CASSEYQQGAGTGELFF.